The T cell receptor (beta chain) described here comes from a study of cytomegalovirus exposure and HLA in healthy donors (dated by TCRdb to between 2016 and 2019). Broadly, across the study: According to a later analysis, the 100 to 150 validation repertoires were produced on the same platform as the 666 repertoires of the first cohort. The study aimed to test whether cataloging public T cell receptors could reveal signatures of past pathogen exposure. To predict cytomegalovirus infection status, the study combined high-throughput TCR immunosequencing, statistical association of individual TCRs with disease status, and machine learning. A separate validation cohort of over a hundred different subjects was used in addition to the 666-subject first cohort.

The CDR3 has 14 amino acids, counting the end cysteine and phenylalanine. Only the CDR3 region is kept as DNA, spanning 42 bases read in frame from base 1. From a lookup of the germline V gene, CDR1 and CDR2 are SGDLS and YYNGEE. Here V drops 3 bases and J drops 2 bases, and the junction holds 3 bases not matched to any gene. General conclusions and limits of the study: In vitro tests confirmed that three of the cytomegalovirus-associated TCR beta chains recognize cytomegalovirus antigens. In the study, around 150 TCR beta chains were listed as associated with cytomegalovirus. It was suggested by the authors that the approach could potentially be generalized to other disease states and immunological phenotypes. The classifier was reported to diagnose cytomegalovirus status with high specificity and sensitivity in both the original and validation cohorts. In a later analysis, TCRs clustered in the first cohort were found to also tend to co-occur in the approximately 120 validation repertoires, with approximately 94% of cluster scores above 0. All 120 or so repertoires were used to score co-occurrence in the validation cohort in a later analysis, because that analysis had no HLA typing for the cohort. Across donors, most TCR sequences were observed very rarely, whereas some public TCRs were present in many individuals.

Worth noting for this clone: The specificity of this receptor is unknown. Qualities for individual bases were not recorded, and no much larger clone is one base off.

Library construction relied on the immunoSEQ multiplex PCR assay. For the original study's pipeline: A statistical classification framework was built to diagnose cytomegalovirus status from the catalog of TCR beta chain sequences. TCRdb mirrors the immuneACCESS table, restricted to in-frame sequences. Some clones are absent from its copies; in checked studies, under half trace to an unresolved V gene, and the reason for the others is unknown. The V and J calls and the clone size are those of that table, but D and trimming were determined from the DNA. The sample profile shows under 50,000 clones; roughly 93% of them were found once. Over 2% of the sample is in the top ten clones. The donors were included in the validation cohort of some 120 subjects, a group kept apart from the approximately 650-subject first cohort.

The sequence was collected from a woman aged 18-29 years in good health and CMV-seronegative. Sequenced sample: PBMCs. The sequence is built from TRBV9 and TRBJ1-1; the junction holds 8 bases that match TRBD1. CDR3 loop: CASSAGTGNTEAFF. The sequence in DNA is TGTGCCAGCAGCGCCGGGACAGGCAACACTGAAGCTTTCTTT.